The 25 T cell receptor beta chains in this list originate from one sample, sequenced in a study of beta chain features in type 1 diabetes. Expressed TCRB transcripts were sequenced because the isolated RNA had all been reverse transcribed beforehand. Sequenced by immunoSEQ multiplex PCR; TCRdb stores in-frame clones only, minus some. The profile shows around 430,000 clones, approximately 30% of them singletons. The sequencing input was naive CD4+ T cells from blood. These receptors were obtained from a man aged 18 to 30 in good health.

Only a few counts were recorded for this clone. The CDR3 DNA reads TGTGCCTGGAGTCCCGGGGGGGAAGGCTACACCTTC. It yields the protein CAWSPGGEGYTF. V is TRBV30 and J is TRBJ1-2; the D gene is possibly TRBD1 (5 bases). CDR1 and CDR2 from the germline V gene are GTSNPN and SVGIG (reference sequence). CDR3 length: 12 amino acids. V gave up 2 bases and J gave up 8 bases, with 12 bases separating them.

This chain uses TRBV14 with TRBJ1-1, with D uncertain. V lost 1 base and J lost 1, with 7 bases in between. Germline-derived CDR1 and CDR2 are SGHDN and FVKESK. This CDR3 spans 14 amino acids. For the CDR3, the DNA is TGTGCCAGCAGCCAAGTAGACTGGAACACTGAAGCTTTCTTT. Its translation: CASSQVDWNTEAFF.

The chain is built from TRBV2 and TRBJ2-3; 8 positions agree with TRBD2. Germline assignment: CDR1 SNHLY and CDR2 FYNNEI. The length of the CDR3 is 17 residues. V lost 7 bases and J lost 0; bases outside the gene matches: 12. The CDR3 sequence is CASTNSGSWGSTDTQYF. CDR3 nucleotide sequence: TGTGCCAGCACCAACAGCGGGAGTTGGGGTAGCACAGATACGCAGTATTTT.

The rearrangement joins TRBV14 to TRBJ2-1, with no clear D. The CDR3 spans 15 residues. Germline V CDR1 and CDR2: SGHDN, FVKESK. The V gene lost 0 bases and the J gene lost 4 bases, with 10 bases spanning the gap. The CDR3 DNA sequence: TGTGCCAGCAGCCAAGAACCCCGTTATTACAATGAGCAGTTCTTC. Protein: CASSQEPRYYNEQFF.

This clone was found a few times. The chain employs TRBV7-2 and TRBJ1-3; 8 bases fit TRBD1. Per the germline V gene, CDR1 is SGHTA and CDR2 is FQGNSA. This CDR3 has 13 residues. J lost 4 bases, V lost 4 bases, and 0 bases had no gene match. DNA for the CDR3: TGTGCCAGCAGCTGGGACAGGGGAAACACCATATATTTT. Translated, it gives CASSWDRGNTIYF. The full variable domain, rest sourced from reference TRBV7-2 and TRBJ1-3, is GAGVSQSPSNKVTEKGKDVELRCDPISGHTALYWYRQSLGQGLEFLIYFQGNSAPDKSGLPSDRFSAERTGGSVSTLTIQRTQQEDSAVYLCASSWDRGNTIYFGEGSWLTVV.

The sample holds a few counts of this clone. The gene calls are TRBV30 and TRBJ2-7, with 9 positions matching TRBD1. The CDR3 length is 14 residues. The junction had 3 bases not matched to a gene; V was cut back by 2 bases and J by 1 base. Germline CDR1 is GTSNPN and CDR2 is SVGIG (reference sequence). The CDR3 sequence: CAWSKTGGSYEQYF. In nucleotides, the CDR3 is TGTGCCTGGAGTAAGACAGGGGGATCCTACGAGCAGTACTTC.

This clone occurred once. The rearrangement links TRBV11-2 to TRBJ2-1; D perhaps matches TRBD2 (5 bases). Germline V gene data show CDR1 as SGHAT and CDR2 as FQNNGV. The CDR3 runs 14 residues. V shed 4 bases and J shed 4 bases, with 11 bases lying between them. CDR3 nucleotides: TGTGCCAGCAGCTCGGACTCACTATACAATGAGCAGTTCTTC. Protein: CASSSDSLYNEQFF.

This clone was found a few times. The chain is built from TRBV10-3 and TRBJ2-7; 11 bases line up with TRBD2. This CDR3 comprises 15 residues. The J segment lost 4 bases and the V segment lost 6 bases, leaving 8 bases of the junction unmatched. Germline assignment: CDR1 ENHRY and CDR2 SYGVKD. The CDR3 region is CAIRSLAGVGYEQYF. CDR3 in DNA: TGTGCCATCAGGTCACTAGCGGGAGTTGGATACGAGCAGTACTTC.

V and J are TRBV10-3 and TRBJ1-4; perhaps TRBD1 as D (5 bases). The CDR3 sequence is 16 residues long. Germline V gives CDR1 ENHRY, CDR2 SYGVKD. V lost 4 bases, J lost 5 bases, and 17 bases lay in between. CDR3 sequence: CAISGVVGQGNEKLFF. The CDR3 DNA sequence: TGTGCCATCAGTGGTGTCGTCGGACAAGGGAATGAAAAACTGTTTTTT.

This clone was detected a few times. In the same sample, other DNA sequences code for this CDR3. The chain recombines TRBV7-9 with TRBJ1-2; no definite D call. The germline gives CDR1 SEHNR, CDR2 FQNEAQ (reference sequence). The CDR3 is 12 residues long. Trimming left V 1 base short and J 5 bases short, with 5 bases between. The CDR3 region has the DNA TGTGCCAGCAGCTTAGGGTCTTATGGCTACACCTTC. It specifies CASSLGSYGYTF.

V and J are TRBV4-3 and TRBJ2-1; the match to TRBD2 covers 8 bases. The germline V gene has CDR1 LGHNA and CDR2 YSLEER. The CDR3 is made up of 16 amino acids. The J segment lost 1 base and the V segment lost 1 base, leaving 3 bases of the junction unmatched. The CDR3 nucleotides are TGCGCCAGCAGCCAAGCCGGCGGGAGGTCCTACAATGAGCAGTTCTTC. The encoded protein is CASSQAGGRSYNEQFF.

A remark on this clone: Other nucleotide sequences from this sample produce the same CDR3. This chain joins TRBV29-1 and TRBJ2-3, with D possibly matching TRBD1 (6 bases). The germline V gene encodes CDR1 SQVTM and CDR2 ANQGSEA. This CDR3 comprises 14 residues. V lost 7 bases, J lost 1 base, and 15 bases lay in between. The chain's CDR3 is CSAQGLTGTDTQYF. DNA for the CDR3: TGCAGCGCACAGGGTCTGACGGGCACAGATACGCAGTATTTT.

J is TRBJ2-5 and V is TRBV5-5, with TRBD2 matching over 9 bases. Trimming at V came to 0 bases and at J to 5 bases, leaving 5 bases not matched to a gene. CDR3 length: 15 amino acids. CDR1 SGHKS and CDR2 YYEKEE come from the germline V gene (reference sequence). CDR3 loop: CASSLVLAGLETQYF. In DNA form, the CDR3 reads TGTGCCAGCAGCTTGGTTCTAGCGGGATTGGAGACCCAGTACTTC.

V is TRBV25-1 and J is TRBJ2-1, with D possibly matching TRBD1 (5 bases). CDR1 is MGHDK and CDR2 is SYGVNS in the germline V gene. The CDR3 contains 13 residues. V was trimmed by 2 bases and J by 9 bases, leaving 11 bases between them. CDR3 coding DNA: TGTGCCAGCAGTGAACAGGGTTTAGGTGAGCAGTTCTTC. Amino acids: CASSEQGLGEQFF.

This clone was found a few times. J is TRBJ2-5 and V is TRBV30, with D perhaps TRBD1 (5 bases). From germline, CDR1 is GTSNPN and CDR2 SVGIG (reference sequence). The V and J ends lost 8 bases and 5 bases respectively, with 15 bases between them. The CDR3 is made up of 12 amino acids. The CDR3 is CAIRQLRETQYF. The CDR3 nucleotides are TGTGCCATCCGACAGTTACGGGAGACCCAGTACTTC.

This clone was detected a few times. The chain carries TRBV14 and TRBJ2-3; TRBD2 agrees at 11 bases. CDR3 size: 17 residues. In germline, CDR1 is SGHDN, CDR2 FVKESK. The J segment lost 6 bases and the V segment lost 0 bases, leaving 8 bases of the junction unmatched. The CDR3 sequence is CASSQELAGGPWDTQYF. The DNA for the CDR3 is TGTGCCAGCAGCCAAGAATTAGCGGGAGGGCCCTGGGATACGCAGTATTTT. The full variable domain, with the rest looked up from reference TRBV14 and TRBJ2-3, is EAGVTQFPSHSVIEKGQTVTLRCDPISGHDNLYWYRRVMGKEIKFLLHFVKESKQDESGMPNNRFLAERTGGTYSTLKVQPAELEDSGVYFCASSQELAGGPWDTQYFGPGTRLTVL.

This chain links TRBV9 with TRBJ2-7; possible D gene TRBD1, 5 bases. The CDR3 has 13 amino acids. Trimming took off 4 bases at V and 3 bases at J, with 11 bases between the two ends. The V gene's germline CDR1 is SGDLS and CDR2 YYNGEE. The CDR3 sequence is CASSPGHSYEQYF. The CDR3 nucleotides read TGTGCCAGCAGCCCCGGACATAGCTACGAGCAGTACTTC.

There are a few counts of this clone. The J gene is TRBJ2-3, the V gene TRBV25-1; 9 bases match TRBD1. There are 16 residues in the CDR3. The V segment lost 4 bases and the J segment 0 bases; nucleotides outside the gene matches: 5. Germline CDR1 and CDR2: MGHDK and SYGVNS. CDR3 sequence: CASSVPGQGSTDTQYF. DNA of the CDR3: TGTGCCAGCAGTGTACCGGGACAGGGAAGCACAGATACGCAGTATTTT.

This clone was seen more than once but under ten times. This CDR3 is CASSFRVYQETQYF. In DNA form, the CDR3 reads TGTGCCAGCAGCTTTAGGGTGTACCAAGAGACCCAGTACTTC. This sequence joins TRBV7-2 and TRBJ2-5; no clear D. Trimming took 3 bases from V and 0 from J, leaving 8 bases between them. The germline gives CDR1 SGHTA, CDR2 FQGNSA. The CDR3 extends over 14 amino acids.

The V and J genes are TRBV5-6 and TRBJ2-3, with TRBD2 matching over 7 bases. V shed 2 bases, J shed 12 bases, and the junction held 6 bases outside the gene matches. Germline V lookup: CDR1 SGHDT, CDR2 YYEEEE. The CDR3 runs 12 residues. The CDR3, as DNA: TGTGCCAGCAGCTTCGCAGCGGGGCGCCAGTATTTT. It is translated as CASSFAAGRQYF.

The chain uses TRBV6-5 and TRBJ2-2; no clear D gene. Germline assignment: CDR1 MNHEY and CDR2 SVGAGI. The CDR3 is 12 amino acids. The V end lost 5 bases, the J end lost 4 bases, and 5 bases lay between the germline ends. CDR3 nucleotides: TGTGCCAGCAGTCTCTCCACCGGGGAGCTGTTTTTT. It translates to CASSLSTGELFF.

J is TRBJ1-3 and V is TRBV9; no definite D call. The V gene lost 0 bases and the J gene lost 0 bases, with 10 bases spanning the gap. The CDR3 sequence is 16 residues long. From germline, CDR1 is SGDLS and CDR2 YYNGEE. The CDR3 DNA reads TGTGCCAGCAGCGTAGCCGTGGGCGGCTCTGGAAACACCATATATTTT. Residues: CASSVAVGGSGNTIYF. Full variable domain (rest looked up from reference TRBV9 and TRBJ1-3): DSGVTQTPKHLITATGQRVTLRCSPRSGDLSVYWYQQSLDQGLQFLIQYYNGEERAKGNILERFSAQQFPDLHSELNLSSLELGDSALYFCASSVAVGGSGNTIYFGEGSWLTVV.

V usage is TRBV5-6 and J usage is TRBJ2-6; D unresolved. Trimming removed 6 bases at V and 4 bases at J, with 5 bases between. Germline CDR1 SGHDT, CDR2 YYEEEE. The CDR3 consists of 12 residues. The CDR3 bases are TGTGCCAGCACGGGCGGGGCCAACGTCCTGACTTTC. Translation gives CASTGGANVLTF.

The V call is TRBV4-1, the J call TRBJ2-3; D not resolved. The V gene's germline CDR1 is MGHRA and CDR2 YSYEKL. V was shortened by 5 bases and J by 6 bases, with 9 bases between the two germline ends. The CDR3 spans 12 residues. The chain's CDR3 is CASSARSDTQYF. The CDR3 DNA is TGCGCCAGCAGCGCTCGGTCGGATACGCAGTATTTT.

This chain joins TRBV16 and TRBJ2-3; D gene ambiguous. The CDR3 length is 15 residues. The V end was cut by 0 bases, the J end by 1 base, with 8 bases between. The V gene's germline CDR1 is KGHSY and CDR2 FQNENV. In nucleotides, the CDR3 is TGTGCCAGCAGCCAATCCGGGCCGCGCACAGATACGCAGTATTTT. This encodes CASSQSGPRTDTQYF.